Below are 7 T cell receptor beta chains sequenced from a single sample in a study of blood T cell repertoires in COVID-19. Repertoires were generated with immunoSEQ multiplex PCR, while TCRdb's copy carries only in-frame clones and drops some. The profile shows roughly 280,000 clones, roughly 86% of them singletons. Material: PBMCs or T cells enriched from blood (not recorded which). These receptors came from an older woman who had recovered from COVID-19.

This sequence joins TRBV6-5 and TRBJ1-1; 7 bases map to TRBD1. Germline V lookup: CDR1 MNHEY, CDR2 SVGAGI. The CDR3 extends over 13 amino acids. The trim removed 6 bases at V and 3 bases at J, leaving 4 bases unmatched. DNA for the CDR3: TGTGCCAGCAGAATAGACAGGGACACTGAAGCTTTCTTT. It codes for CASRIDRDTEAFF.

V gene TRBV30 combines with J gene TRBJ1-2, with D perhaps matching TRBD1 (6 bases). Trimming took off 3 bases at V and 1 base at J, with 9 bases between the two ends. This CDR3 is built from 13 residues. The germline V gene encodes CDR1 GTSNPN and CDR2 SVGIG (reference sequence). Here the CDR3 DNA reads TGTGCCTGGAGCCCACAGGGTAACTATGGCTACACCTTC. This codes for CAWSPQGNYGYTF.

This clone occurred once. The chain combines TRBV2 with TRBJ1-6; D gene ambiguous. CDR1 and CDR2 from the germline V gene are SNHLY and FYNNEI. This CDR3 contains 14 residues. The V end lost 4 bases, the J end lost 7 bases, and 11 bases lay between the germline ends. This CDR3 reads CASSVRGNNSPLHF. In nucleotides, the CDR3 is TGTGCCAGCAGTGTCCGGGGAAACAATTCACCCCTCCACTTT.

This chain uses TRBV27 with TRBJ2-1, with TRBD2 matching 14 bases. This CDR3 spans 17 amino acids. V shed 5 bases and J 9 bases; nucleotides not matched to a gene: 12. CDR1 is MNHEY, CDR2 SMNVEV, per germline (reference sequence). The CDR3, as DNA: TGTGCCAGCAGTGGGAGACTAGCGGGGGGGCCGTGGGGTGAGCAGTTCTTC. Residues: CASSGRLAGGPWGEQFF.

The sample holds one count of this clone. CDR3 residues: CASSRGGSGSDTQYF. CDR3 sequence (DNA): TGTGCCAGCAGCCGAGGGGGTAGCGGGTCAGATACGCAGTATTTT. The V call is TRBV5-4, the J call TRBJ2-3; a weak D match, TRBD2 (7 bases). V gave up 4 bases and J gave up 4 bases, with 16 bases separating them. The CDR3 is 15 residues long. Germline CDR1 is SGHNT and CDR2 is YYREEE (reference sequence).

The chain carries TRBV25-1 and TRBJ1-4; TRBD1 matches 7 bases. Germline V lookup: CDR1 MGHDK, CDR2 SYGVNS. Trimming cost V 11 bases and J 8 bases; bases outside gene matches: 8. This CDR3 has 12 amino acids. The CDR3 region has the DNA TGTGCCTCTAGGACAGGCGGAGAAAAACTGTTTTTT. It specifies CASRTGGEKLFF.

The chain has TRBV12-3 or TRBV12-4 and TRBJ1-2; TRBD1 is a possible D gene (5 bases). The V end was cut by 7 bases, the J end by 3 bases, with 12 bases between. The CDR3 totals 13 residues. The CDR3 reads CASTPRRDYGYTF. CDR3 nucleotide sequence: TGTGCCAGCACCCCCCGCAGGGACTATGGCTACACCTTC.